This TCR beta chain was sequenced for a study of CD8+ T cells in alopecia areata. General observations from the study: Scalp clonality and expanded CD8+ clones among the top 100 fell significantly with tofacitinib. The study found that many expanded lesional clones persisted in scalp and blood during tofacitinib. Besides other cells, scalp samples also yield sequences of resident alphabeta T cells from normal skin.

As regards this clone: The antigen remains unidentified.

This CDR3 spans 14 amino acids. Germline CDR1 and CDR2: MDHEN and SYDVKM. V dropped 3 bases and J dropped 0; count of bases not matched to a gene: 2. Treatment in this sample: oral pan-JAK inhibitor, 5-10 mg twice daily. Lesional scalp tissue (obtained by punch biopsy) and peripheral blood were collected from alopecia areata patients. RNA extraction was followed by reverse transcription into cDNA, which acted as the sequencing template. The table came from immunoSEQ multiplex PCR; TCRdb's copy has only in-frame clones and leaves some out. This sample yields 35,000 to 45,000 clones, of which around 90% are seen a single time; about 20% belongs to the top ten.

The chain joins TRBV28 to TRBJ2-7; 7 nucleotides agree with TRBD2. The specimen comprised CD8+ T cells sorted from blood, sampled at week 24, from a patient treated with tofacitinib. This TCR was recovered from a human donor with alopecia areata. The CDR3 loop is CASSFGGSSYEQYF. DNA of the CDR3: TGTGCCAGCAGTTTCGGGGGGAGCTCCTACGAGCAGTACTTC.